A single sample is the source of the 2 T cell receptor beta chains below, sequenced in a study of shared clonotypes between healthy human individuals. Assay: immunoSEQ multiplex PCR; the TCRdb copy retains only in-frame clones and omits some. The data show millions of clones, 95% seen once. Sequencing was carried out using naive CD4+ T cells sorted from blood. Subset indicated: CD45RA+ positively selected. All receptors come from a young man in good health.

This clone is a singleton in its sample. This sequence joins TRBV10-1 and TRBJ2-5; TRBD1 aligns across 7 bases. Per the germline V gene, CDR1 is WNHNN and CDR2 is SYGVQD (reference sequence). Unmatched junction bases numbered 8, after V lost 6 bases and J lost 4 bases. The CDR3 contains 14 residues. CDR3 loop: CASSEGAKGETQYF. CDR3 nucleotide sequence: TGCGCCAGCAGCGAGGGGGCAAAGGGAGAGACCCAGTACTTC.

The V gene is TRBV4-1, the J gene TRBJ1-3, with D possibly TRBD1 on 6 matching bases. The CDR3 contains 18 residues. V was clipped by 3 bases and J by 2 bases, with 20 bases between them. CDR1 is MGHRA and CDR2 is YSYEKL in the germline V gene. CDR3 in DNA: TGCGCCAGCAGCCAGCTCCTTGCCGAGGGGGTAGCTGGAAACACCATATATTTT. Encoded protein: CASSQLLAEGVAGNTIYF.